This T cell receptor (beta chain) was captured in a study of shared clonotypes between healthy human individuals. Comment on this clone: What it binds is unknown.

Findings and limits, study-wide: How much donors shared clonotypes was expected to be affected by sequencing depth.

This CDR3 comprises 14 residues. The V gene lost 0 bases and the J gene lost 4 bases, with 9 bases spanning the gap. CDR1 and CDR2 from the germline V gene are WSHSY and SAAADI. The assay was run at deep level. Source study methods: Junction-only immunoSEQ data arrived without quality scores, meaning filtering differed. Using immunoSEQ multiplex PCR, the repertoire was profiled, and TCRdb retains in-frame clones only, with some absent. V and J calls and clone size follow that table, whereas D and trimming were derived from the DNA. This table holds 97,000 or so clones, approximately 51% found once. The chain combines TRBV10-2 with TRBJ1-2, with D maybe TRBD1 (6 bases). This clonotype was obtained from a woman between 40 and 55 years old in good health. Some clones in this sample may be carry-over from other donors' samples. The source material was PBMCs. This CDR3 is CASSESGQIYGYTF. DNA for the CDR3: TGCGCCAGCAGTGAGTCTGGACAGATCTATGGCTACACCTTC.